This entry features one T cell receptor (beta chain) sequence. Time point denoted: recipient sample about 28 days before transplant, after cytoreduction. The sample belongs to a study of T cell clonotyping in hematopoietic cell transplantation. Sequenced by immunoSEQ multiplex PCR; TCRdb stores in-frame clones only, minus some. This table has tens of thousands of clones, approximately 90% appearing once. Germline V CDR1 and CDR2: GTSNPN, SVGIG (reference sequence). The CDR3 consists of 13 residues. J lost 5 bases, V lost 3 bases, and 6 bases had no gene match. V usage is TRBV30 and J usage is TRBJ1-1, with 7 nucleotides matching TRBD1. The specimen comprised peripheral blood mononuclear cells, sampled before stem cell transplant. The receptor was isolated from a man aged 55 to 70 with biphenotypic leukemia. Some clones in this sample may be carry-over from other donors' samples. The CDR3 is CAWRTPGGTEAFF. The CDR3 DNA reads TGTGCCTGGAGGACTCCAGGGGGTACTGAAGCTTTCTTT.